Listed here are 30 T cell receptor beta chains from one sample, sequenced in a study of response to subunit inactivated influenza vaccine. TCRdb re-called the RT-PCR reads through MiXCR, storing one row per CDR3 protein. This table holds a few hundred thousand distinct CDR3 sequences, around 13% found once. The sequences come from PBMCs from blood, collected about 11 days after vaccination. These receptor sequences come from a man in his forties or fifties who received an inactivated influenza vaccine.

CDR3 sequence (DNA): TGTGCCAGCAGTTTTGAGGGCAGGCTCAACAATGAGCAGTTCTTC. Translation gives CASSFEGRLNNEQFF. The chain combines TRBV12-3 or TRBV12-4 with TRBJ2-1; a possible D gene is TRBD2 (5 bases). V lost 3 bases, J lost 5 bases, and 14 bases lay in between. This CDR3 is 15 amino acids long.

This clonotype came up a few times. The chain employs TRBV12-3 or TRBV12-4 and TRBJ2-1, with 10 bases aligning to TRBD1. The CDR3 is 15 residues long. V lost 3 bases, J lost 6 bases, and 5 bases stayed unmatched. The CDR3 DNA reads as TGTGCCAGCAGTTTCGGACAGGGGGGCACCAATGAGCAGTTCTTC. Translating it yields CASSFGQGGTNEQFF.

J is TRBJ2-3 and V is TRBV7-9, with D unresolved. The CDR3 has 15 amino acids. Germline CDR1 SEHNR, CDR2 FQNEAQ (reference sequence). V was clipped by 1 base and J by 7 bases, with 15 bases between them. The chain's CDR3 is CASSLVGPAHYTQYF. The CDR3, as DNA: TGTGCCAGCAGCTTAGTTGGGCCAGCACATTATACGCAGTATTTT.

This clonotype was observed at least ten times. The chain recombines TRBV4-2 with TRBJ2-5; the D gene is possibly TRBD1 (6 bases). The germline gives CDR1 LGHNA, CDR2 YNFKEQ. V was cut by 2 bases and J by 5 bases, with 12 bases left in between. This CDR3 has 14 residues. CDR3 nucleotide sequence: TGTGCCAGCAGCCAATCCAGACAGGCGGAGACCCAGTACTTC. Its protein product is CASSQSRQAETQYF.

V is TRBV5-6 and J is TRBJ2-3; 12 nucleotides match TRBD1. Unmatched junction bases numbered 3, after V lost 4 bases and J lost 3 bases. The CDR3 is made up of 15 amino acids. Germline values: CDR1 SGHDT, CDR2 YYEEEE. CDR3: CASSMGQGATDTQYF. The CDR3 nucleotides are TGTGCCAGCAGCATGGGACAGGGGGCAACAGATACGCAGTATTTT. Supplemented by reference TRBV5-6 and TRBJ2-3, the full variable domain reads DAGVTQSPTHLIKTRGQQVTLRCSPKSGHDTVSWYQQALGQGPQFIFQYYEEEERQRGNFPDRFSGHQFPNYSSELNVNALLLGDSALYLCASSMGQGATDTQYFGPGTRLTVL.

The chain links TRBV20-1 to TRBJ2-1; 11 nucleotides match TRBD2. CDR3 length equals 15 residues. V shed 1 base, J shed 12 bases, and the junction held 11 bases outside the gene matches. CDR1 DFQATT and CDR2 SNEGSKA come from the germline V gene (reference sequence). Written as DNA, the CDR3 is TGCAGTGCTAGAGTTCAATTAGCGGGGGGGCCGGGGCAGTTCTTC. This codes for CSARVQLAGGPGQFF.

Notes on this clonotype: Given the absence of the conserved phenylalanine or tryptophan at the CDR3 end, a read error is likely. The chain has TRBV6-5 and TRBJ2-5; D unclear. The CDR3 is made up of 14 amino acids. Germline V gives CDR1 MNHEY, CDR2 SVGAGI. Trimming took 2 bases from V and 4 from J, leaving 11 bases between them. This chain's CDR3 is CASSYEARGETQYY. For the CDR3, the DNA is TGTGCCAGCAGTTACGAGGCGCGCGGAGAGACCCAGTACTAC.

The chain links TRBV20-1 to TRBJ2-3; no firm D call. This CDR3 spans 14 amino acids. Trimming took 6 bases from V and 1 from J, leaving 14 bases between them. Germline CDR1 is DFQATT and CDR2 is SNEGSKA (reference sequence). The CDR3 loop is CSAPVGYGTDTQYF. CDR3 sequence (DNA): TGCAGTGCCCCCGTCGGATACGGCACAGATACGCAGTATTTT.

This clonotype was detected only a few times. The chain carries TRBV2 and TRBJ1-2, with 8 bases fitting TRBD1. Germline CDR1 reads SNHLY; CDR2 reads FYNNEI. This CDR3 is built from 15 residues. V lost 4 bases and J lost 4; bases outside the gene matches: 8. CDR3 nucleotides: TGTGCCAGCAGTGGTGGACAGGGAGGGGTCTATGGCTACACCTTC. It specifies CASSGGQGGVYGYTF.

The genes are TRBV28 and TRBJ2-1; D is ambiguous. V was shortened by 3 bases and J by 3 bases, with 15 bases between the two germline ends. This CDR3 region has 16 residues. Germline CDR1 reads MDHEN; CDR2 reads SYDVKM. CDR3 region: CASSLGIMFDYNEQFF. CDR3 DNA sequence: TGTGCCAGCAGTTTGGGCATTATGTTTGACTACAATGAGCAGTTCTTC. The complete variable domain, with remaining parts taken from reference TRBV28 and TRBJ2-1, reads DVKVTQSSRYLVKRTGEKVFLECVQDMDHENMFWYRQDPGLGLRLIYFSYDVKMKEKGDIPEGYSVSREKKERFSLILESASTNQTSMYLCASSLGIMFDYNEQFFGPGTRLTVL.

V usage is TRBV21-1 and J usage is TRBJ1-4; the table's D call, TRBD1, has no DNA check behind it. TRBV21-1 is tagged as a pseudogene. The CDR3 sequence is 15 residues long. CDR3 bases: TGTGCCAGCAGCAAAGGCCGCAGGGGGCTGGTTGATGATATTTTT. This gives the protein CASSKGRRGLVDDIF.

This clonotype showed up many times. This chain uses TRBV3-1 with TRBJ2-6; TRBD2 matches 13 bases. Trimming cost V 4 bases and J 3 bases; bases outside gene matches: 6. CDR3 size: 18 residues. Germline V lookup: CDR1 LGHDT, CDR2 YNNKEL (reference sequence). As DNA, the CDR3 is TGTGCCAGCAGCCCCAGACTAGCGGGAGGTAGTGGGGCCAACGTCCTGACTTTC. Residues: CASSPRLAGGSGANVLTF.

The J gene is TRBJ2-2, the V gene TRBV9, with D possibly being TRBD1 (6 bases). In germline, CDR1 is SGDLS, CDR2 YYNGEE. The CDR3 has 15 residues. The ends were cut back, 0 bases at V and 2 bases at J, with 8 bases in the middle. CDR3 residues: CASSVEQGNTGELFF. In DNA form, the CDR3 reads TGTGCCAGCAGCGTAGAACAGGGCAACACCGGGGAGCTGTTTTTT. Together with reference TRBV9 and TRBJ2-2, the CDR3 gives the full variable domain: DSGVTQTPKHLITATGQRVTLRCSPRSGDLSVYWYQQSLDQGLQFLIQYYNGEERAKGNILERFSAQQFPDLHSELNLSSLELGDSALYFCASSVEQGNTGELFFGEGSRLTVL.

This clonotype was detected a few times. This chain connects TRBV20-1 to TRBJ1-3; the D is unclear. The CDR3 is made up of 16 amino acids. V was clipped by 1 base and J by 1 base, with 14 bases between them. Germline-derived CDR1 and CDR2 are DFQATT and SNEGSKA (reference sequence). CDR3 protein: CSARVDSLGSGNTIYF. The CDR3 region has the DNA TGCAGTGCTAGAGTGGATAGTTTGGGATCTGGAAACACCATATATTTT.

This clonotype has just one count. V usage is TRBV30 and J usage is TRBJ2-5; TRBD1 or TRBD2 may be the D gene (5 bases each). Looked up from germline, CDR1 is GTSNPN and CDR2 is SVGIG (reference sequence). There are 13 residues in the CDR3. The V end lost 3 bases, the J end lost 5 bases, and 13 bases lay between the germline ends. The CDR3 loop is CAWRRGSPETQYF. In nucleotides, the CDR3 is TGTGCCTGGAGGAGGGGTTCGCCGGAGACCCAGTACTTC. Full variable domain (rest looked up from reference TRBV30 and TRBJ2-5): SQTIHQWPATLVQPVGSPLSLECTVEGTSNPNLYWYRQAAGRGLQLLFYSVGIGQISSEVPQNLSASRPQDRQFILSSKKLLLSDSGFYLCAWRRGSPETQYFGPGTRLLVL.

This chain uses TRBV20-1 with TRBJ2-1; either TRBD1 or TRBD2 may fit D (5 bases each). V lost 5 bases and J 7 bases, leaving 27 bases between the germline ends. Germline CDR1 DFQATT, CDR2 SNEGSKA (reference sequence). CDR3 length: 17 residues. CDR3 amino acids: CSAWAGWASGAGNEQFF. The CDR3 DNA reads TGCAGTGCTTGGGCAGGATGGGCCTCCGGGGCAGGGAATGAGCAGTTCTTC.

J is TRBJ1-2 and V is TRBV19, with D possibly TRBD1 on 5 matching bases. CDR3 length equals 12 residues. V gave up 7 bases and J gave up 7 bases, with 13 bases separating them. Germline-derived CDR1 and CDR2 are LNHDA and SQIVND (reference sequence). CDR3 sequence reads: CASTTTAVGYTF. Here the CDR3 DNA reads TGTGCCAGTACCACGACAGCGGTTGGCTACACCTTC. The whole variable domain, filled in from reference TRBV19 and TRBJ1-2, reads DGGITQSPKYLFRKEGQNVTLSCEQNLNHDAMYWYRQDPGQGLRLIYYSQIVNDFQKGDIAEGYSVSREKKESFPLTVTSAQKNPTAFYLCASTTTAVGYTFGSGTRLTVV.

This clonotype was recorded at least ten times. This chain uses TRBV4-2 with TRBJ2-2, with D perhaps TRBD1 (6 bases). The V gene lost 1 base and the J gene lost 3 bases, with 12 bases spanning the gap. This CDR3 region has 16 residues. Germline CDR1 is LGHNA and CDR2 is YNFKEQ. DNA of the CDR3: TGTGCCAGCAGCCAAGCCCTAACAGGGTACACCGGGGAGCTGTTTTTT. Residues: CASSQALTGYTGELFF.

This clonotype was detected only a few times. The rearrangement uses TRBV6-5 and TRBJ2-7; perhaps D is TRBD1 or TRBD2 (5 bases each). Germline V gives CDR1 MNHEY, CDR2 SVGAGI. CDR3 length: 15 amino acids. Trimming took 1 base from V and 4 from J, leaving 14 bases between them. The CDR3 nucleotides read TGTGCCAGCAGTTACTTACGGGACCGGAATTACGAGCAGTACTTC. This encodes CASSYLRDRNYEQYF.

This clonotype was counted between two and nine times. The chain combines TRBV6-2 or TRBV6-3 with TRBJ2-7, with 10 bases lining up with TRBD1. CDR1 is MNHEY and CDR2 is SVGEGT in the germline V gene. The V and J ends lost 6 bases and 1 base, in that order; junction bases with no gene match: 15. This CDR3 has 18 amino acids. In nucleotides, the CDR3 is TGTGCCAGCAGCCTAGACAGGGGGCGGTCTATCTGGTCCTACGAGCAGTACTTC. Its protein is CASSLDRGRSIWSYEQYF.

This clonotype was seen ten or more times. The chain has TRBV12-3 or TRBV12-4 and TRBJ1-1; 7 bases align to TRBD1. CDR3 length: 15 amino acids. Unmatched junction bases numbered 12, after V lost 6 bases and J lost 5 bases. The CDR3 DNA reads as TGTGCCAGCAGCCGACGACAGGGTTTTAGGACTGAAGCTTTCTTT. Its protein is CASSRRQGFRTEAFF.

This sequence joins TRBV18 and TRBJ2-1; D may be TRBD2 (5 bases). The CDR3 is 15 residues long. V was pared by 2 bases and J by 0 bases, with 8 bases between. Germline CDR1 and CDR2: KGHSH and LQKENI. The CDR3, as DNA: TGTGCCAGCTCACCATATCGGGACTCCTACAATGAGCAGTTCTTC. Translated: CASSPYRDSYNEQFF.

This clonotype has just a few counts. CDR3 in amino acids: CASRRLAPATDTQYF. In DNA form, the CDR3 reads TGTGCCAGCAGACGACTAGCGCCAGCCACAGATACGCAGTATTTT. The chain combines TRBV5-6 with TRBJ2-3; TRBD2 matches 8 bases. This CDR3 spans 15 amino acids. Unmatched junction bases numbered 7, after V lost 5 bases and J lost 2 bases. Germline V gene sequence: CDR1 SGHDT, CDR2 YYEEEE.

The chain links TRBV11-2 to TRBJ2-2; D is unclear. Germline V gives CDR1 SGHAT, CDR2 FQNNGV. The CDR3 length is 15 residues. The germline V and J ends were trimmed by 3 bases and 7 bases, with 15 bases remaining between them. DNA of the CDR3: TGTGCCAGCAGCTTCCCTCAGTGGGAAATCGGGGAGCTGTTTTTT. As protein: CASSFPQWEIGELFF.

This clonotype was seen more than once but under ten times. The V call is TRBV4-2, the J call TRBJ2-2; 8 nucleotides agree with TRBD2. The junction had 7 bases not matched to a gene; V was cut back by 4 bases and J by 0 bases. Germline CDR1 reads LGHNA; CDR2 reads YNFKEQ. The CDR3 totals 17 residues. CDR3 nucleotides: TGTGCCAGCAGCCCTCTCACGGGGGGGCCGAACACCGGGGAGCTGTTTTTT. It codes for CASSPLTGGPNTGELFF.

At least ten counts were recorded for this clonotype. The V call is TRBV24-1, the J call TRBJ2-3, with D uncertain. V dropped 6 bases and J dropped 2 bases, with 11 bases sitting between them. This CDR3 contains 14 residues. Germline CDR1 KGHDR, CDR2 SFDVKD. CDR3 protein: CATSSADSTDTQYF. As DNA, the CDR3 is TGTGCCACCAGTAGCGCAGATTCCACAGATACGCAGTATTTT.

This clonotype occurred a few times. The V call is TRBV12-3 or TRBV12-4, the J call TRBJ1-5, with D possibly matching TRBD1 (6 bases). This CDR3 region has 16 residues. V dropped 6 bases and J dropped 0 bases, with 15 bases sitting between them. The CDR3 sequence is CASSLGQYDSNQPQHF. DNA of the CDR3: TGTGCCAGCAGCCTCGGACAGTACGATAGCAATCAGCCCCAGCATTTT.

This clonotype occurred a few times. The gene calls are TRBV29-1 and TRBJ2-2; D is perhaps TRBD1 or TRBD2 (5 bases each). V was clipped by 6 bases and J by 7 bases, with 18 bases between them. CDR3 length: 14 amino acids. CDR1 SQVTM and CDR2 ANQGSEA come from the germline V gene. CDR3 in amino acids: CSVRLLGVGGELFF. The CDR3 nucleotides read TGCAGCGTGAGACTGTTGGGGGTAGGCGGGGAGCTGTTTTTT.

This clonotype was observed at least ten times. This sequence joins TRBV11-2 and TRBJ2-7; D is perhaps TRBD2 (7 bases). This CDR3 region has 15 residues. V lost 0 bases and J lost 7, with 16 bases in between. CDR1 is SGHAT and CDR2 is FQNNGV in the germline V gene. The CDR3 sequence: CASSLDPRGLWEQYF. The CDR3 coding sequence is TGTGCCAGCAGCTTAGATCCGCGGGGGCTGTGGGAGCAGTACTTC.

This clonotype came up a few times. This chain uses TRBV20-1 with TRBJ2-4; possible D gene TRBD1, 6 bases. Germline V gene sequence: CDR1 DFQATT, CDR2 SNEGSKA (reference sequence). The ends were cut back, 5 bases at V and 0 bases at J, with 14 bases in the middle. CDR3 length: 15 amino acids. Written as DNA, the CDR3 is TGCAGTGCTCCCGACAGGCGTATAGCCAAAAACATTCAGTACTTC. This sequence encodes CSAPDRRIAKNIQYF.